Each of the 12 T cell receptor beta chains below was sequenced from the same sample in a study of identical twins. TCRdb ran MiXCR on the 5' RACE reads and lists one entry per CDR3 protein. The repertoire holds hundreds of thousands of distinct CDR3 sequences, more than 6.5% seen once, with about 0.98% in the top ten. The data were also submitted as part of a second study, on yellow fever vaccine responses in identical twins.

The sample comprised PBMCs. These receptors came from a woman younger than 30 in good health.

The genes are TRBV25-1 and TRBJ2-7, with D uncertain. Germline V lookup: CDR1 MGHDK, CDR2 SYGVNS. V was pared by 6 bases and J by 0 bases, with 12 bases between. This CDR3 is built from 14 residues. Written as DNA, the CDR3 is TGTGCCAGCAGGTCCGGGCTAAACTCCTACGAGCAGTACTTC. It encodes CASRSGLNSYEQYF.

This clonotype was counted only a few times. In DNA, the CDR3 is TGCGCCAGCAGCTCGACAGGGGGCAAGTACGAGCAGTACTTC. Amino acid sequence: CASSSTGGKYEQYF. The V call is TRBV5-1, the J call TRBJ2-7; 10 bases align to TRBD1. The J segment lost 4 bases and the V segment lost 3 bases, leaving 4 bases of the junction unmatched. Germline values: CDR1 SGHRS, CDR2 YFSETQ. The CDR3 runs 14 residues. The entire variable domain, with the rest obtained from reference TRBV5-1 and TRBJ2-7, is as follows: KAGVTQTPRYLIKTRGQQVTLSCSPISGHRSVSWYQQTPGQGLQFLFEYFSETQRNKGNFPGRFSGRQFSNSRSEMNVSTLELGDSALYLCASSSTGGKYEQYFGPGTRLTVT.

The chain is built from TRBV10-3 and TRBJ2-7, with D possibly being TRBD1 (6 bases). The V end lost 3 bases, the J end lost 2 bases, and 14 bases lay between the germline ends. Germline CDR1 reads ENHRY; CDR2 reads SYGVKD. The CDR3 is 15 amino acids. This CDR3 reads CAISELQGSPYEQYF. CDR3 bases: TGTGCCATCAGTGAACTACAGGGATCCCCCTACGAGCAGTACTTC.

This chain links TRBV7-9 with TRBJ2-1, with TRBD1 identical over 7 bases. Germline values: CDR1 SEHNR, CDR2 FQNEAQ (reference sequence). The V and J ends lost 3 bases and 8 bases, in that order; junction bases with no gene match: 10. CDR3 size: 15 residues. The CDR3 DNA is TGTGCCAGCAGCTTCACCGGGACAGCTGACTATGAGCAGTTCTTC. Translating gives CASSFTGTADYEQFF.

This clonotype was counted at least ten times. V is TRBV12-3 or TRBV12-4 and J is TRBJ2-7; D ambiguous. V was clipped by 3 bases and J by 3 bases, with 9 bases between them. The CDR3 consists of 13 residues. In nucleotides, the CDR3 is TGTGCCAGCAGTTTTAGGACCTTCTACGAGCAGTACTTC. Translation: CASSFRTFYEQYF.

This clonotype occurred a few times. The rearrangement links TRBV5-6 to TRBJ1-2; D is undetermined. The CDR3 contains 12 residues. Trimming took off 0 bases at V and 10 bases at J, with 10 bases between the two ends. The germline CDR1 and CDR2 sequences are SGHDT and YYEEEE. CDR3 in amino acids: CASSLVLETYTF. In DNA form, the CDR3 reads TGTGCCAGCAGCTTGGTTCTCGAGACCTACACCTTC.

This clonotype showed up many times. The V gene is TRBV20-1, the J gene TRBJ2-7; perhaps TRBD2 as D (6 bases). Trimming shortened V by 6 bases and J by 4 bases, and 13 bases separated the two germline ends. CDR3 length: 12 residues. Germline V gene lookup returns CDR1 DFQATT and CDR2 SNEGSKA (reference sequence). CDR3 sequence reads: CSAIEAGYEQYF. The CDR3 region has the DNA TGCAGTGCAATCGAGGCGGGGTACGAGCAGTACTTC.

The rearrangement joins TRBV2 to TRBJ2-7; tentative D call: TRBD2 (7 bases). Germline CDR1 SNHLY, CDR2 FYNNEI. This CDR3 comprises 13 residues. The V and J ends lost 4 bases and 6 bases respectively, with 13 bases between them. CDR3 in amino acids: CASSAGRGFEQYF. Here the CDR3 DNA reads TGTGCCAGCAGTGCAGGGAGGGGGTTCGAGCAGTACTTC.

The sample holds a few counts of this clonotype. J is TRBJ2-7 and V is TRBV6-1; tentatively, D is TRBD1 or TRBD2 (5 bases each). V lost 6 bases, J lost 2 bases, and 17 bases lay in between. This CDR3 contains 15 residues. CDR1 is MNHNS and CDR2 is SASEGT in the germline V gene. The CDR3 nucleotides read TGTGCCAGCAGCCCCCGGGGAAGAGGGGCCTACGAGCAGTACTTC. Protein sequence: CASSPRGRGAYEQYF.

The rearrangement uses TRBV15 and TRBJ2-6; D gene uncertain. CDR1 LNHNV and CDR2 YYDKDF come from the germline V gene (reference sequence). The V and J ends lost 0 bases and 2 bases respectively, with 8 bases between them. The CDR3 runs to 16 residues. For the CDR3, the DNA is TGTGCCACCAGCAGAGATCGGCAGACTGGGGCCAACGTCCTGACTTTC. As protein: CATSRDRQTGANVLTF.

This clonotype was seen a handful of times. The V and J genes are TRBV28 and TRBJ2-7; the match to TRBD2 covers 8 bases. Germline CDR1 MDHEN, CDR2 SYDVKM. J gave up 3 bases and V 5 bases, and 6 bases lay outside the gene matches. The CDR3 has 14 residues. The DNA for the CDR3 is TGTGCCAGCAGTCCTCATAGCGGGGACTACGAGCAGTACTTC. As protein: CASSPHSGDYEQYF.

This clonotype was counted only a few times. The rearrangement links TRBV11-2 to TRBJ2-7, with D unclear. There are 15 residues in the CDR3. The germline V gene encodes CDR1 SGHAT and CDR2 FQNNGV. V was pared by 4 bases and J by 4 bases, with 17 bases between. CDR3 region: CASSSVSGTLYEQYF. The CDR3 coding sequence is TGTGCCAGCAGCTCCGTTAGTGGAACTCTTTACGAGCAGTACTTC. The whole variable domain, remainder taken from reference TRBV11-2 and TRBJ2-7, is EAGVAQSPRYKIIEKRQSVAFWCNPISGHATLYWYQQILGQGPKLLIQFQNNGVVDDSQLPKDRFSAERLKGVDSTLKIQPAKLEDSAVYLCASSSVSGTLYEQYFGPGTRLTVT.